This TCR beta chain was found in a study of cytomegalovirus exposure and HLA in healthy donors. Study-level background: Genotyping showed roughly 76% of approximately 430 donors falling in the Caucasian-associated ancestry cluster. The study's findings and limits: In a later analysis, CMV-associated beta chains were mostly HLA-associated, it appeared. In vitro, a few CMV-associated chains proved specific for CMV antigens.

A note on this clone: Its specificity is not known.

Trimming removed 2 bases from V and 2 bases from J, with 13 bases in between. This CDR3 comprises 15 residues. Germline V lookup: CDR1 ENHRY, CDR2 SYGVKD. Primers: 60 Vbeta forward and 13 Jbeta reverse. Libraries were prepared by immunoSEQ multiplex PCR; TCRdb keeps only in-frame clonotypes and omits some of them. The sample holds approximately 170,000 clones; over 80% are singletons and the top ten take over 2%. The V call is TRBV10-3, the J call TRBJ2-7; maybe TRBD1 (6 bases). The specimen sequenced was PBMCs. The sequence was collected from a male donor in good health and CMV-seronegative. This CDR3 is CAISEEQGKAYEQYF. The CDR3 bases are TGTGCCATCAGTGAGGAACAGGGTAAGGCCTACGAGCAGTACTTC.